A selection of T cell receptor beta chains follows, all from one sample in a study of cytomegalovirus exposure and HLA in healthy donors. The table came from immunoSEQ multiplex PCR; TCRdb's copy has only in-frame clones and leaves some out. The sample comprises about 160,000 clones, approximately 74% of which are singletons, and around 2.8% rests with the top ten. The sequenced sample consisted of PBMCs. These receptors all come from a woman aged 30 to 39 in good health and CMV-seronegative. Both conserved end residues are part of each CDR3. A D gene is named only where the DNA matches it firmly. Size values are once, few and many counts, or a class for expanded clones, and some rows have none.

size,J,length,D,V,CDR3,DNA
-,TRBJ1-6,19,TRBD1,TRBV7-9,CASSLDRGLLSSYNSPLHF,TGTGCCAGCAGCTTAGACAGGGGGTTACTCAGCTCCTATAATTCACCCCTCCACTTT
-,TRBJ2-2,13,TRBD2,TRBV30,CAWRGGETGELFF,TGTGCCTGGCGGGGGGGTGAGACCGGGGAGCTGTTTTTT
-,TRBJ2-5,12,-,TRBV6-1,CASSVRERTQYF,TGTGCCAGCAGTGTACGGGAACGGACCCAGTACTTC
-,TRBJ1-5,13,-,TRBV2,CASRQERDQPQHF,TGTGCCAGCAGACAGGAAAGGGATCAGCCCCAGCATTTT
-,TRBJ2-1,14,TRBD1,TRBV11-2,CASTDRGVYNEQFF,TGTGCCAGCACCGACAGGGGGGTATACAATGAGCAGTTCTTC
-,TRBJ2-7,16,TRBD1,TRBV11-2,CASSLNLGTGWLEQYF,TGTGCCAGCAGCCTAAACCTCGGGACAGGGTGGCTCGAGCAGTACTTC
-,TRBJ2-1,16,-,TRBV9,CASSVGLRSSYNEQFF,TGTGCCAGCAGCGTAGGTCTACGGAGCTCCTACAATGAGCAGTTCTTC
-,TRBJ2-3,16,TRBD2,TRBV7-3,CASSLIGGGLTDTQYF,TGTGCCAGCAGCTTAATTGGGGGGGGTCTCACAGATACGCAGTATTTT
-,TRBJ2-7,13,-,TRBV9,CASSVARGGEQYF,TGTGCCAGCAGCGTAGCCAGGGGCGGGGAGCAGTACTTC
few,TRBJ2-1,15,-,TRBV7-6,CASSLVAGNYNEQFF,TGTGCCAGCAGCTTAGTTGCGGGGAACTACAATGAGCAGTTCTTC
-,TRBJ2-1,15,TRBD2,TRBV5-4,CASSTSSGGANEQFF,TGTGCCAGCAGCACCTCTAGCGGGGGGGCCAATGAGCAGTTCTTC